The 25 T cell receptor beta chains given below trace back to one sample, sequenced in a study of blood T cell repertoires in COVID-19. Data came from immunoSEQ multiplex PCR; TCRdb stores just in-frame clones and leaves some out. The table has fewer than 75,000 clones, 88% seen once; the top ten hold under 4%. Sequencing was done on a sample of peripheral blood. All receptors derive from a man in his sixties or seventies with acute or convalescent COVID-19.

The rearrangement links TRBV14 to TRBJ1-3; unclear D gene. CDR3 size: 13 residues. CDR1 SGHDN and CDR2 FVKESK come from the germline V gene. V shed 8 bases and J shed 3 bases, with 11 bases lying between them. CDR3 amino acids: CASERGIGNTIYF. DNA of the CDR3: TGTGCCAGCGAAAGAGGAATTGGAAACACCATATATTTT. Complete variable domain (other parts from reference TRBV14 and TRBJ1-3): EAGVTQFPSHSVIEKGQTVTLRCDPISGHDNLYWYRRVMGKEIKFLLHFVKESKQDESGMPNNRFLAERTGGTYSTLKVQPAELEDSGVYFCASERGIGNTIYFGEGSWLTVV.

This CDR3 reads CASRGGVGNSPLHF. CDR3 DNA sequence: TGTGCCAGCAGGGGAGGGGTAGGAAATTCACCCCTCCACTTT. This rearrangement joins TRBV2 to TRBJ1-6, with D perhaps TRBD1 (5 bases). Germline V gene data show CDR1 as SNHLY and CDR2 as FYNNEI. The CDR3 loop spans 14 amino acids. V was trimmed by 6 bases and J by 7 bases, leaving 13 bases between them.

V usage is TRBV24-1 and J usage is TRBJ2-1; TRBD2 matches 8 bases. J was trimmed by 3 bases and V by 5 bases; bases with no gene match: 5. Germline CDR1 reads KGHDR; CDR2 reads SFDVKD. The CDR3 consists of 15 residues. The CDR3 coding sequence is TGTGCCACCAGTGGAAGCGGGGGCCGCTACAATGAGCAGTTCTTC. Translating it yields CATSGSGGRYNEQFF.

V is TRBV5-6 and J is TRBJ2-1, with 12 bases identical to TRBD2. There are 16 residues in the CDR3. Trimming removed 0 bases from V and 6 bases from J; junction bases left unmatched: 4. Germline V gene sequence: CDR1 SGHDT, CDR2 YYEEEE. In DNA form, the CDR3 reads TGTGCCAGCAGCTTGGGACTAGCGGGGGCCAGCAATGAGCAGTTCTTC. This sequence encodes CASSLGLAGASNEQFF.

The chain links TRBV29-1 to TRBJ2-2, with TRBD2 matching 12 bases. The CDR3 extends over 14 amino acids. Germline CDR1 is SQVTM and CDR2 is ANQGSEA. The V segment lost 5 bases and the J segment 6 bases; nucleotides outside the gene matches: 4. In DNA form, the CDR3 reads TGCAGCGTTTCTAGCGGGGGGGTTCCCGGGGAGCTGTTTTTT. It specifies CSVSSGGVPGELFF.

This clone was seen just once. This CDR3 reads CASSPTYNEQFF. CDR3 bases: TGCGCCAGCAGCCCAACCTACAATGAGCAGTTCTTC. The rearrangement links TRBV5-1 to TRBJ2-1; D gene ambiguous. V lost 4 bases to trimming and J lost 2 bases, with 4 bases between them. The CDR3 covers 12 residues. Per germline, CDR1 SGHRS and CDR2 YFSETQ.

This clone has just one count. The J gene is TRBJ1-1, the V gene TRBV7-3; TRBD1 matches 7 bases. The CDR3 runs 15 residues. The V and J ends lost 2 bases and 1 base, in that order; junction bases with no gene match: 4. The germline CDR1 and CDR2 sequences are SGHTA and FQGTGA. CDR3 region: CASSLGTASNTEAFF. The CDR3 DNA reads as TGTGCCAGCAGCTTAGGGACAGCTTCGAACACTGAAGCTTTCTTT.

V and J are TRBV7-6 and TRBJ1-3; 7 nucleotides align to TRBD1. V shed 5 bases and J 0 bases; nucleotides not matched to a gene: 7. Germline V CDR1 and CDR2: SGHVS, FNYEAQ. The CDR3 contains 16 residues. The CDR3 DNA follows: TGTGCCAGCAGCCAACAGGGGAGAAACTCTGGAAACACCATATATTTT. It specifies CASSQQGRNSGNTIYF.

This sequence joins TRBV6-5 and TRBJ2-1, with a possible D match to TRBD1 (6 bases). V was pared by 7 bases and J by 3 bases, with 10 bases between. The CDR3 is made up of 13 amino acids. CDR1 and CDR2 from the germline V gene are MNHEY and SVGAGI. CDR3 sequence reads: CASTQGFYNEQFF. The CDR3 nucleotides read TGTGCCAGCACACAGGGCTTCTACAATGAGCAGTTCTTC.

This clone was picked up a small number of times. The chain couples TRBV30 to TRBJ2-3; perhaps TRBD1 as D (6 bases). Between the trimmed V and J ends, which lost 4 bases and 0 bases, there was a span of 14 bases. Germline V CDR1 and CDR2: GTSNPN, SVGIG (reference sequence). The CDR3 loop spans 15 amino acids. CDR3 sequence: CAWTRQVSSTDTQYF. The CDR3 coding sequence is TGTGCCTGGACTAGACAGGTCTCTAGCACAGATACGCAGTATTTT.

This rearrangement joins TRBV10-3 to TRBJ2-1; 10 bases are shared with TRBD2. Germline V gene data show CDR1 as ENHRY and CDR2 as SYGVKD. Unmatched junction bases numbered 6, after V lost 2 bases and J lost 8 bases. This CDR3 has 15 residues. The CDR3 coding sequence is TGTGCCATCAGTGAGGAACTAGCGGGGAGGGATGAGCAGTTCTTC. This codes for CAISEELAGRDEQFF.

The chain joins TRBV30 to TRBJ2-7, with D unclear. Looked up from germline, CDR1 is GTSNPN and CDR2 is SVGIG (reference sequence). Trimming took 5 bases from V and 0 from J, leaving 5 bases between them. The CDR3 has 11 amino acids. This chain's CDR3 is CAWSISYEQYF. The DNA of the CDR3 is TGTGCCTGGTCTATCTCCTACGAGCAGTACTTC. Combining the CDR3 with reference TRBV30 and TRBJ2-7 gives the whole variable domain SQTIHQWPATLVQPVGSPLSLECTVEGTSNPNLYWYRQAAGRGLQLLFYSVGIGQISSEVPQNLSASRPQDRQFILSSKKLLLSDSGFYLCAWSISYEQYFGPGTRLTVT.

The chain carries TRBV7-3 and TRBJ1-6; D unclear. Germline V gene data show CDR1 as SGHTA and CDR2 as FQGTGA. This CDR3 has 15 residues. V lost 2 bases to trimming and J lost 5 bases, with 10 bases between them. The chain's CDR3 is CASSLGSSNNSPLHF. The CDR3 DNA is TGTGCCAGCAGCTTAGGTTCTAGTAATAATTCACCCCTCCACTTT.

The chain joins TRBV5-4 to TRBJ1-2; D is possibly TRBD1 (6 bases). Trimming took off 4 bases at V and 5 bases at J, with 12 bases between the two ends. In germline, CDR1 is SGHNT, CDR2 YYREEE (reference sequence). The length of the CDR3 is 13 residues. The CDR3 bases are TGTGCCAGCAGCAGGACAGAGAGTTATGGCTACACCTTC. Amino acid sequence: CASSRTESYGYTF.

The chain joins TRBV6-5 to TRBJ2-5, with TRBD1 as a possible D gene (6 bases). CDR1 and CDR2 (germline): MNHEY, SVGAGI. Trimming removed 4 bases at V and 5 bases at J, with 14 bases between. This CDR3 is 14 amino acids long. The CDR3 protein is CASSSPGVRETQYF. CDR3 bases: TGTGCCAGCAGTTCTCCAGGGGTCAGGGAGACCCAGTACTTC.

The chain recombines TRBV6-4 with TRBJ1-6; 7 bases are shared with TRBD1. Germline V gene lookup returns CDR1 MRHNA and CDR2 SNTAGT. This CDR3 spans 17 amino acids. The V gene end was trimmed by 3 bases and the J gene end by 1 base; junction bases not matched to a gene: 6. This CDR3 is CASSEVPGGSYNSPLHF. As DNA, the CDR3 is TGTGCCAGCAGTGAAGTCCCAGGGGGTTCCTATAATTCACCCCTCCACTTT.

J is TRBJ1-2 and V is TRBV2; the match to TRBD1 covers 7 bases. Looked up from germline, CDR1 is SNHLY and CDR2 is FYNNEI. V was pared by 5 bases and J by 6 bases, with 12 bases of the junction left unmatched. There are 15 residues in the CDR3. CDR3 loop: CASSSREGGLNGYTF. CDR3 in DNA: TGTGCCAGCAGTTCCCGCGAAGGGGGCTTGAATGGCTACACCTTC.

The rearrangement uses TRBV7-2 and TRBJ2-3; 9 nucleotides line up with TRBD2. This CDR3 is 15 amino acids long. Germline V gene data show CDR1 as SGHTA and CDR2 as FQGNSA. With V trimmed by 4 bases and J by 6 bases, 8 bases remained unmatched. As DNA, the CDR3 is TGTGCCAGCAGCTCCGGTGGACTAGCGTCGGATACGCAGTATTTT. Protein: CASSSGGLASDTQYF.

The chain couples TRBV5-8 to TRBJ2-5, with TRBD1 identical over 8 bases. Germline-derived CDR1 and CDR2 are SGHTS and YDEGEE. The CDR3 contains 14 residues. J gave up 5 bases and V 4 bases, and 7 bases lay outside the gene matches. CDR3 bases: TGTGCCAGCAGCCAACCAGGGGGCAGGGAGACCCAGTACTTC. Encoded protein: CASSQPGGRETQYF. The full variable domain, its missing parts supplied by reference TRBV5-8 and TRBJ2-5, is EAGVTQSPTHLIKTRGQQATLRCSPISGHTSVYWYQQALGLGLQFLLWYDEGEERNRGNFPPRFSGRQFPNYSSELNVNALELEDSALYLCASSQPGGRETQYFGPGTRLLVL.

The rearrangement joins TRBV19 to TRBJ1-1, with D perhaps matching TRBD1 (5 bases). V was cut by 3 bases and J by 8 bases, with 25 bases left in between. The CDR3 contains 17 residues. Germline-derived CDR1 and CDR2 are LNHDA and SQIVND (reference sequence). CDR3 in DNA: TGTGCCAGTAGTATGGCTCGATACCAGGGCGAAGGGGTCGAAGCTTTCTTT. Protein product: CASSMARYQGEGVEAFF.

The chain carries TRBV4-1 and TRBJ2-2, with TRBD1 identical over 11 bases. V shed 4 bases and J 6 bases; nucleotides not matched to a gene: 4. This CDR3 has 15 amino acids. Germline V lookup: CDR1 MGHRA, CDR2 YSYEKL. DNA for the CDR3: TGCGCCAGCAGCCGAGGACAGGGGGCCTCCGGGGAGCTGTTTTTT. This sequence encodes CASSRGQGASGELFF.

The V and J genes are TRBV4-2 and TRBJ2-5, with unresolved D. V shed 0 bases and J shed 7 bases, with 21 bases lying between them. The CDR3 extends over 17 amino acids. Germline V CDR1 and CDR2: LGHNA, YNFKEQ. CDR3 in DNA: TGTGCCAGCAGCCAAGAAGGAGCCGACCCCGACGTGGGGACCCAGTACTTC. It yields the protein CASSQEGADPDVGTQYF.

This sequence joins TRBV24-1 and TRBJ2-3, with 11 bases fitting TRBD1. J lost 1 base, V lost 4 bases, and 3 bases had no gene match. From germline, CDR1 is KGHDR and CDR2 SFDVKD. The CDR3 is 16 amino acids. The CDR3 is CATSDSGQGGTDTQYF. CDR3 nucleotides: TGTGCCACCAGTGACTCGGGACAGGGGGGCACAGATACGCAGTATTTT.

The chain combines TRBV9 with TRBJ2-1, with 11 bases that match TRBD2. Germline trimming cut 0 bases from V and 7 bases from J; bases unmatched to any gene: 6. The CDR3 sequence is 16 residues long. Germline V gene data show CDR1 as SGDLS and CDR2 as YYNGEE. The DNA of the CDR3 is TGTGCCAGCAGCGTAGCTTTAGCTAGCGGGGGGAATGAGCAGTTCTTC. It is translated as CASSVALASGGNEQFF. Full variable domain (outside the CDR3, taken from reference TRBV9 and TRBJ2-1): DSGVTQTPKHLITATGQRVTLRCSPRSGDLSVYWYQQSLDQGLQFLIQYYNGEERAKGNILERFSAQQFPDLHSELNLSSLELGDSALYFCASSVALASGGNEQFFGPGTRLTVL.

The chain uses TRBV5-1 and TRBJ2-6, with D unresolved. The CDR3 loop spans 18 amino acids. Per the germline V gene, CDR1 is SGHRS and CDR2 is YFSETQ. V was shortened by 4 bases and J by 0 bases, with 17 bases between the two germline ends. CDR3 DNA: TGCGCCAGCAGCGTCATCTGGCCACCCATCTCTGGGGCCAACGTCCTGACTTTC. It codes for CASSVIWPPISGANVLTF.